This TCR beta chain was observed in a study of cytomegalovirus exposure and HLA in healthy donors. General study findings and limits: The listing of 150 to 200 TCR beta chains classed them as cytomegalovirus-associated. A later look showed TCR association rates differing by HLA locus, highest for DRB1 and lowest for HLA-C. TCR beta V- and J-gene trimming, according to a later analysis, was linked to a missense DCLRE1C variant. A few chains tied to CMV proved CMV antigen-specific in vitro.

Notes on this clone: Its antigen remains unknown.

PCR used 60 Vbeta primers and 13 Jbeta primers. Clones were sequenced by immunoSEQ multiplex PCR, and TCRdb holds only the in-frame ones, with some missing. Found here are approximately 180,000 clones, about three quarters of them singletons; the top ten hold 6.3%. The sequenced sample consisted of PBMCs. This TCR was recovered from a man in his forties in good health and CMV-seropositive.

The CDR3 loop reads CATSRARERTDTQYF. The DNA for the CDR3 is TGTGCCACCAGCAGAGCCCGGGAGAGGACAGATACGCAGTATTTT. The chain is built from TRBV15 and TRBJ2-3; a weak D match, TRBD2 (6 bases). Trimming stripped 1 base from V and 3 bases from J, with 11 bases between. The CDR3 has 15 residues. Germline CDR1 LNHNV, CDR2 YYDKDF (reference sequence). Combining the CDR3 with reference TRBV15 and TRBJ2-3 gives the whole variable domain DAMVIQNPRYQVTQFGKPVTLSCSQTLNHNVMYWYQQKSSQAPKLLFHYYDKDFNNEADTPDNFQSRRPNTSFCFLDIRSPGLGDTAMYLCATSRARERTDTQYFGPGTRLTVL.